The clone carrying this T cell receptor beta chain was found once. Its antigen is as yet unknown. Clones were read by immunoSEQ multiplex PCR, and TCRdb kept only the in-frame ones, dropping some. The sample shows some 160,000 clones, more than 85% of them seen only once. This record comes from a study of T cell responses to AZD1222 COVID-19 vaccine. Looking at the study overall: Second-dose schedules of about 4 or about 12 weeks were combined. Points from the study as a whole: Vaccine-associated CD4 TCRs ranged over spike, dominating at 160-218 and 743-854. Baseline seropositivity occurred in only a handful of AZD1222 recipients. Clonal diversity was possibly underestimated; the donors were predominantly white British and more often female.

Germline values: CDR1 MNHNS, CDR2 SASEGT. V trimming: 3 bases; J trimming: 5 bases; junction bases outside the gene matches: 3. The CDR3 is 14 residues long. The receptor was derived from an adult in good health. The chain carries TRBV6-1 and TRBJ1-1; 10 nucleotides match TRBD1. The specimen comprised peripheral blood, sampled on day 0 of AZD1222 vaccination. The CDR3 sequence is CASSDPGQGTEAFF. CDR3 DNA sequence: TGTGCCAGCAGTGACCCGGGACAGGGGACTGAAGCTTTCTTT.